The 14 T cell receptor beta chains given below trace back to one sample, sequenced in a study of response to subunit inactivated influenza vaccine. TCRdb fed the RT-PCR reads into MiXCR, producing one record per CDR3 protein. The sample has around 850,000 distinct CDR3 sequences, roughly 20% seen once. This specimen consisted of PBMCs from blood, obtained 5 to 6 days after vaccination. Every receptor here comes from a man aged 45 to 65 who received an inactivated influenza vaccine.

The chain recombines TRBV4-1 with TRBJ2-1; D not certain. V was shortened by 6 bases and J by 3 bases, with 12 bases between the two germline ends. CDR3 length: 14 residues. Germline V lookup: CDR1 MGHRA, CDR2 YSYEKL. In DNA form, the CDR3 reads TGCGCCAGCAGGCTTAGTGTCCTCTACAATGAGCAGTTCTTC. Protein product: CASRLSVLYNEQFF.

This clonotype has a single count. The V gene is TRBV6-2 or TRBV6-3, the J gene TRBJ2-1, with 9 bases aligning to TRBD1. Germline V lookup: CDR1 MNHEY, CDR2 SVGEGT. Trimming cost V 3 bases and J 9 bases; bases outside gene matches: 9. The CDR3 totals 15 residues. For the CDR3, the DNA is TGTGCCAGCAGTTATAGGGACAGGGTAGTTGTTGAGCAGTTCTTC. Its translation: CASSYRDRVVVEQFF.

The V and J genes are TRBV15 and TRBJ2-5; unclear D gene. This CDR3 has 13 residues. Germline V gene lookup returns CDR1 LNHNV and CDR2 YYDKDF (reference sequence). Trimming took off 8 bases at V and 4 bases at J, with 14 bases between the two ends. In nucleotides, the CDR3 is TGTGCCACCGGTCGGGTAGATGGAGAGACCCAGTACTTC. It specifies CATGRVDGETQYF.

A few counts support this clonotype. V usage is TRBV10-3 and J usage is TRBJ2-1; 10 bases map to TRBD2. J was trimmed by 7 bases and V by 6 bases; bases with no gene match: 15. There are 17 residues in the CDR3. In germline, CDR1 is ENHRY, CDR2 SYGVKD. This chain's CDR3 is CAISQRGAGTSANEQFF. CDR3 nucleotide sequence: TGTGCCATCAGCCAACGCGGGGCCGGGACTAGCGCGAATGAGCAGTTCTTC.

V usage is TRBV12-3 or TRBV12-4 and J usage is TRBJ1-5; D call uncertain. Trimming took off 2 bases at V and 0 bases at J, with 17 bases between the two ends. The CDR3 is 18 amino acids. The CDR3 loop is CASSLKGRISNSNQPQHF. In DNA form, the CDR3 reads TGTGCCAGCAGTTTAAAAGGGAGGATATCAAATAGCAATCAGCCCCAGCATTTT.

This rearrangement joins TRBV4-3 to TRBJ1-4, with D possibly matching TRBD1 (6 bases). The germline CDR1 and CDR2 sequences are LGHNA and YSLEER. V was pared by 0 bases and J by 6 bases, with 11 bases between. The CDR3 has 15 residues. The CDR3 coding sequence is TGCGCCAGCAGCCAAGACGGGACATGGTATGAAAAACTGTTTTTT. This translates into CASSQDGTWYEKLFF.

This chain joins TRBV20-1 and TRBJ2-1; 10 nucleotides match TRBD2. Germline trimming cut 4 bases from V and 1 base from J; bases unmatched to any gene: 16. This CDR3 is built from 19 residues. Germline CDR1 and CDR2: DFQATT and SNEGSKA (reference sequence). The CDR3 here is CSANPSQALAGGSYNEQFF. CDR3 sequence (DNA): TGCAGTGCTAATCCCTCCCAGGCGTTAGCGGGAGGTTCCTACAATGAGCAGTTCTTC.

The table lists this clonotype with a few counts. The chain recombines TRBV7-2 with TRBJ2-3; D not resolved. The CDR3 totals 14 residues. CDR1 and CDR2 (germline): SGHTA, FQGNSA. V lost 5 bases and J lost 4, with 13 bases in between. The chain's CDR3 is CASSPPPWADTQYF. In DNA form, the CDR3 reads TGTGCCAGCAGCCCCCCCCCCTGGGCAGATACGCAGTATTTT. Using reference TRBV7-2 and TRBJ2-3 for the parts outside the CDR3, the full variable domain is GAGVSQSPSNKVTEKGKDVELRCDPISGHTALYWYRQSLGQGLEFLIYFQGNSAPDKSGLPSDRFSAERTGGSVSTLTIQRTQQEDSAVYLCASSPPPWADTQYFGPGTRLTVL.

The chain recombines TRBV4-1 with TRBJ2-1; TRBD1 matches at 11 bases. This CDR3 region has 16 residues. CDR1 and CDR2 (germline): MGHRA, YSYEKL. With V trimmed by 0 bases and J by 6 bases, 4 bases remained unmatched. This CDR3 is CASSQDGTGGVNEQFF. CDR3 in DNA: TGCGCCAGCAGCCAAGACGGGACAGGGGGAGTCAATGAGCAGTTCTTC.

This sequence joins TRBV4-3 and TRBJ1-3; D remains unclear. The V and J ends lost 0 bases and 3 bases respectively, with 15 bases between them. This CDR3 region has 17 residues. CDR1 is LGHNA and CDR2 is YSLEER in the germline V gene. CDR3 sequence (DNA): TGCGCCAGCAGCCAAGACCTGCCGCATGACGGTGGAAACACCATATATTTT. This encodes CASSQDLPHDGGNTIYF.

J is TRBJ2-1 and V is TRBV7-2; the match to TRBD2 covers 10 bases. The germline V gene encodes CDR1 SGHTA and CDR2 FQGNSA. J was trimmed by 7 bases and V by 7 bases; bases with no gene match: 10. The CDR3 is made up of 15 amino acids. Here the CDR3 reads CASTSSGRAGNEQFF. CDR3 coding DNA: TGTGCCAGCACCTCAAGCGGGAGGGCCGGGAATGAGCAGTTCTTC.

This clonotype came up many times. The DNA for the CDR3 is TGCAGCGTTGAAGATCGAGAGGGGGAGGGCGTATTGTACGAGCAGTACTTC. This codes for CSVEDREGEGVLYEQYF. This chain links TRBV29-1 with TRBJ2-7; D might be TRBD2 (7 bases). The CDR3 has 17 amino acids. Trimming shortened V by 0 bases and J by 4 bases, and 22 bases separated the two germline ends. In germline, CDR1 is SQVTM, CDR2 ANQGSEA.

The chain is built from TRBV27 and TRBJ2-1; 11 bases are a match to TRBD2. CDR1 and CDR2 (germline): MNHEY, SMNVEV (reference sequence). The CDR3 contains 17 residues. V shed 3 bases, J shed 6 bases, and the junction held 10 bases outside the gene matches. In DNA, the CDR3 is TGTGCCAGCAGTTTGATAGCGGGGGGGCCCCTGGGCAATGAGCAGTTCTTC. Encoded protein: CASSLIAGGPLGNEQFF.

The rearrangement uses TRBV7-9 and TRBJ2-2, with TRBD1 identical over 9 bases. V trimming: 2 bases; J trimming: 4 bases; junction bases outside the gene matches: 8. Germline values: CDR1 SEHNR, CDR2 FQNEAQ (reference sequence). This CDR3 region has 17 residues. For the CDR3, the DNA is TGTGCCAGCAGCTTATCCGGACAGGGGATTTCCACCGGGGAGCTGTTTTTT. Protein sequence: CASSLSGQGISTGELFF. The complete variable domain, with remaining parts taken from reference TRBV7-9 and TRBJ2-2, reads DTGVSQNPRHKITKRGQNVTFRCDPISEHNRLYWYRQTLGQGPEFLTYFQNEAQLEKSRLLSDRFSAERPKGSFSTLEIQRTEQGDSAMYLCASSLSGQGISTGELFFGEGSRLTVL.